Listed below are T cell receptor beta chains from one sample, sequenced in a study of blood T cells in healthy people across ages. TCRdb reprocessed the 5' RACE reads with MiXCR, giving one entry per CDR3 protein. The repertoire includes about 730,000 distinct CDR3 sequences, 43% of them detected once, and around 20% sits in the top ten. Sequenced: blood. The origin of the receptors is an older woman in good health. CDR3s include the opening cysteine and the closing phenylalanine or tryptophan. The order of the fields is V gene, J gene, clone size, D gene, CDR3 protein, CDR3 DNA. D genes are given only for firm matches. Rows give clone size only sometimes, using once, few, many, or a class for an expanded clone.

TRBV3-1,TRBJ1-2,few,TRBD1,CASSPPGGAAPGYTF,TGTGCCAGCAGCCCTCCAGGGGGCGCGGCTCCTGGCTACACCTTC
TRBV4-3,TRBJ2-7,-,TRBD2,CANSQWTSGSIDEQYF,TGCGCCAACAGCCAATGGACTAGCGGGAGTATCGACGAGCAGTACTTC
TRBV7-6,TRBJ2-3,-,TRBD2,CASSLKIQKSGGDTDTQYF,TGTGCCAGCAGCTTAAAGATCCAAAAGAGCGGGGGGGACACAGATACGCAGTATTTT
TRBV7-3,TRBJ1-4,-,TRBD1,CASSISGGRIEKLIF,TGTGCCAGCAGCATATCAGGGGGACGGATTGAAAAACTGATTTTT
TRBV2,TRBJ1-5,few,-,CASRGEGNQPQHF,TGTGCCAGCAGGGGTGAGGGCAATCAGCCCCAGCATTTT
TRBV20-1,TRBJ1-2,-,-,CSASPQGNGYTF,TGCAGTGCTAGTCCCCAAGGAAATGGCTACACCTTC
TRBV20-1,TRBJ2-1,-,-,CSAQGGTYNEQFF,TGCAGTGCTCAAGGGGGTACCTACAATGAGCAGTTCTTC
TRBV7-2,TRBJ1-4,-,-,CASSTQGGTNEKLFF,TGTGCCAGCAGCACCCAGGGTGGGACTAATGAAAAACTGTTTTTT
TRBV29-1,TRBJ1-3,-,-,CSVQHSAGNTIYF,TGCAGCGTTCAACATTCCGCTGGAAACACCATATATTTT
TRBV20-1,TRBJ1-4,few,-,CSARGPVNEKLFF,TGCAGTGCTAGAGGGCCAGTTAATGAAAAACTGTTTTTT
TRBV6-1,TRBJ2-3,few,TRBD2,CASSEVASGGASTDTQYF,TGTGCCAGCAGTGAAGTAGCCAGCGGGGGGGCGAGCACAGATACGCAGTATTTT
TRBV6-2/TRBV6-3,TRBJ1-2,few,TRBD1,CASSYGGQGSYTF,TGTGCCAGCAGTTACGGAGGACAGGGTTCCTACACCTTC
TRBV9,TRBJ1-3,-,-,CASRGTSSGNTIYF,TGTGCCAGCAGGGGTACTAGCTCTGGAAACACCATATATTTT
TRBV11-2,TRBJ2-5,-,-,CASSLDSQGWRQETQYF,TGTGCCAGCAGCTTAGATTCGCAGGGGTGGCGGCAAGAGACCCAGTACTTC
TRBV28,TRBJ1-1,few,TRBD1,CASSQGEATEAFF,TGTGCCAGCTCTCAGGGGGAGGCTACTGAAGCTTTCTTT
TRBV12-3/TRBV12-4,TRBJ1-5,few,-,CASSLGGRQPQHF,TGTGCCAGCAGTTTGGGGGGAAGGCAGCCCCAGCATTTT
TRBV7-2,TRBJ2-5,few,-,CASMRERRETQYF,TGTGCCAGCATGAGGGAGCGTCGGGAGACCCAGTACTTC
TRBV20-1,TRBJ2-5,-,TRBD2,CSARDPGTSHSYF,TGCAGTGCTAGAGATCCGGGGACTAGTCACTCGTACTTC
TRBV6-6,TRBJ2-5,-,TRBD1,CAGSYTLGARGHETQYF,TGTGCCGGCAGTTACACGCTCGGTGCCAGGGGGCACGAGACCCAGTACTTC
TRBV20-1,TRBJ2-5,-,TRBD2,CSARRAGGLGNEQYF,TGCAGTGCTAGGCGAGCGGGAGGGCTCGGCAATGAGCAGTACTTC
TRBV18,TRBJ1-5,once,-,CASSHGVGNQPQHF,TGTGCCAGCTCACACGGGGTTGGCAATCAGCCCCAGCATTTT
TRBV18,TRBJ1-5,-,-,CASALYQQGRYQPQHF,TGTGCCAGCGCCTTATACCAACAGGGACGTTATCAGCCCCAGCATTTT
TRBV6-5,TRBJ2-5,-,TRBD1,CASSYSATGWKETQYF,TGTGCCAGCAGTTACTCAGCGACAGGGTGGAAGGAGACCCAGTACTTC
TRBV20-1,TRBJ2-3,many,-,CSARMSASLGMRNTDTQYF,TGCAGTGCTAGAATGAGCGCCAGCCTGGGAATGCGTAACACAGATACGCAGTATTTT
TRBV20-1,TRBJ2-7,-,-,CSARDSAYCEQYF,TGCAGTGCTAGAGATTCGGCTTATTGCGAGCAGTACTTC
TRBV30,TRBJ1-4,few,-,CAWALGGFEKLFF,TGTGCCTGGGCTCTGGGGGGTTTTGAAAAACTGTTTTTT
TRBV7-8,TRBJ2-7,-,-,CASSTRPFRDGSYEQYF,TGTGCCAGCAGCACGCGACCATTTCGGGACGGCTCCTACGAGCAGTACTTC
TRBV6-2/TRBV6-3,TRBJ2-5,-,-,CASSHYEGETQYF,TGTGCCAGCAGTCACTACGAGGGGGAGACCCAGTACTTC
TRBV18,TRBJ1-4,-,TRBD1,CASSLDRGSEKLFF,TGTGCCAGCTCACTGGACAGGGGGAGTGAAAAACTGTTTTTT
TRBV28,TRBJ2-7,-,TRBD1,CASSFRQGDSYEQYF,TGTGCCAGCAGTTTCCGACAGGGAGACTCCTACGAGCAGTACTTC
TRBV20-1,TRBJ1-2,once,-,CSARDGATNYGYTF,TGCAGTGCTAGAGACGGGGCGACGAACTATGGCTACACCTTC
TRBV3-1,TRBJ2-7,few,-,CASSQALASYEQYF,TGTGCCAGCAGCCAAGCTCTAGCCTCCTACGAGCAGTACTTC
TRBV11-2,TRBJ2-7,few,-,CASSLEFGRVYEQYF,TGTGCCAGCAGCTTAGAATTTGGCAGGGTTTACGAGCAGTACTTC
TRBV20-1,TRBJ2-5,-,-,CSAETAKETQYF,TGCAGTGCGGAGACGGCAAAGGAGACCCAGTACTTC
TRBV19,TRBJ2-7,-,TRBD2,CASSRAGAPGNEQYF,TGTGCCAGTAGTAGAGCGGGAGCGCCGGGCAACGAGCAGTACTTC
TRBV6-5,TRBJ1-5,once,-,CASAAGGGINQPQHF,TGTGCCAGCGCTGCGGGAGGGGGGATCAATCAGCCCCAGCATTTT
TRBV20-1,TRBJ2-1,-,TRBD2,CSARDRPSGVVNEQFF,TGCAGTGCTAGAGATCGGCCTAGCGGGGTGGTGAATGAGCAGTTCTTC
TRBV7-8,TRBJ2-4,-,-,CASSLNRLYGNIQYF,TGTGCCAGCAGCTTAAACAGACTGTACGGAAACATTCAGTACTTC
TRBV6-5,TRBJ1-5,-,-,CASSSDYSNQPQHF,TGTGCCAGCAGTTCAGATTATAGCAATCAGCCCCAGCATTTT
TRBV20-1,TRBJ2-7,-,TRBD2,CSARLEEREEDEQYF,TGCAGTGCTAGGCTAGAGGAGCGGGAGGAAGACGAGCAGTACTTC
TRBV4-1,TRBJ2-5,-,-,CASSQAGLGLETQYF,TGCGCCAGCAGCCAAGCGGGTTTGGGGCTAGAGACCCAGTACTTC